This T cell receptor (beta chain) was sequenced in a study of Graves' ophthalmopathy and Graves' hyperthyroidism. This clonotype showed up many times. The germline gives CDR1 MNHNS, CDR2 SASEGT. The V gene lost 3 bases and the J gene lost 3 bases, with 21 bases spanning the gap. This CDR3 contains 18 residues. Beta-chain TCR CDR3 regions were amplified from RNA transcripts. First-round RT-PCR employed HTBI primers, with a second-round multiplex PCR after it. MiXCR, applied by TCRdb to the multiplex PCR reads, yields one record per CDR3 protein. The repertoire consists of 200,000 to 250,000 distinct CDR3 sequences, with roughly 21% occurring once and the leading ten covering approximately 40%.

V usage is TRBV6-1 and J usage is TRBJ1-5; D might be TRBD1 (5 bases). The TCR sequence derives from a woman in her 50s with Graves' ophthalmopathy. Specimen: peripheral blood. CDR3 in amino acids: CASSDLAMTGTINQPQHF. Here the CDR3 DNA reads TGTGCCAGCAGTGATTTGGCCATGACCGGGACCATCAATCAGCCCCAGCATTTT.